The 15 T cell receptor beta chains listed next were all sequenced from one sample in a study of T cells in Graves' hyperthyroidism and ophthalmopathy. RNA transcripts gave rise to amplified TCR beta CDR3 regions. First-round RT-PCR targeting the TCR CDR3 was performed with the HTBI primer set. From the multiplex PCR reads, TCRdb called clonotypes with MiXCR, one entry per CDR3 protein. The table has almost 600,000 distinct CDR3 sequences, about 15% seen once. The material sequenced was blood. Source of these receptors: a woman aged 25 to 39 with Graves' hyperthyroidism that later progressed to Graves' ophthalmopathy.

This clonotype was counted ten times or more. The CDR3 is CASSMGGGWQPQHF. For the CDR3, the DNA is TGTGCCAGTAGTATGGGGGGGGGATGGCAGCCCCAGCATTTT. This chain links TRBV19 with TRBJ1-5; D may be TRBD1 (5 bases). This CDR3 contains 14 residues. Trimming left V 3 bases short and J 7 bases short, with 13 bases between. CDR1 LNHDA and CDR2 SQIVND come from the germline V gene (reference sequence).

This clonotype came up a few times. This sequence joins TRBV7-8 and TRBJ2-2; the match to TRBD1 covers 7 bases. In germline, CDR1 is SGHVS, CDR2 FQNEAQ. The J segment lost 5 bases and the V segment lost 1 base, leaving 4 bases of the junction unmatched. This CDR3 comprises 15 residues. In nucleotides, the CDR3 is TGTGCCAGCAGCTTAGTCGGGACAGCGACCGGGGAGCTGTTTTTT. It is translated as CASSLVGTATGELFF.

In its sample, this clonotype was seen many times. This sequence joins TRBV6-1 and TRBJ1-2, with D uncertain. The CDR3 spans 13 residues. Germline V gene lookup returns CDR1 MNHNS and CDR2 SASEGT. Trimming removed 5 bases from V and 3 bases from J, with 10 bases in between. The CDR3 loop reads CASSYATDYGYTF. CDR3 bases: TGTGCCAGCAGTTACGCAACCGACTATGGCTACACCTTC.

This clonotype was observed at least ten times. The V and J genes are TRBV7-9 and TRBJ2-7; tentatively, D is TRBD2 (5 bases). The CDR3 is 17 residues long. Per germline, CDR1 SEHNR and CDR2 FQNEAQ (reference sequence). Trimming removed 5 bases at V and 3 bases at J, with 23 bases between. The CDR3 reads CASSPNQGGLHDYEQYF. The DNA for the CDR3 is TGTGCCAGCAGCCCTAATCAAGGCGGACTCCACGACTACGAGCAGTACTTC.

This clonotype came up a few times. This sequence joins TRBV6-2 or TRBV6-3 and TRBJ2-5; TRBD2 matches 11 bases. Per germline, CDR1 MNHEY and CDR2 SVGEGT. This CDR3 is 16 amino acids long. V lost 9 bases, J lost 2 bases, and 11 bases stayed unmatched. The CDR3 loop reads CASQPRTSGYQETQYF. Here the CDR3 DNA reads TGTGCCAGTCAACCCCGGACTAGCGGGTATCAAGAGACCCAGTACTTC.

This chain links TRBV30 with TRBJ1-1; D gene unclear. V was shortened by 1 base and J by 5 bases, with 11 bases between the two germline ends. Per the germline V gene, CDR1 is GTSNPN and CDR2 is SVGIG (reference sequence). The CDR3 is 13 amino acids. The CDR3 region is CAWSARDGTEAFF. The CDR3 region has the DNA TGTGCCTGGAGTGCACGGGATGGTACTGAAGCTTTCTTT.

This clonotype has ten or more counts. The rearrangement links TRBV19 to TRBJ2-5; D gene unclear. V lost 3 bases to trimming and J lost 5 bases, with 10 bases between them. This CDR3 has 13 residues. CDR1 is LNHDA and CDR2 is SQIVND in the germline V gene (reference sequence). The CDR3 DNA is TGTGCCAGTAGTATGCCGCTAGGGGAGACCCAGTACTTC. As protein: CASSMPLGETQYF.

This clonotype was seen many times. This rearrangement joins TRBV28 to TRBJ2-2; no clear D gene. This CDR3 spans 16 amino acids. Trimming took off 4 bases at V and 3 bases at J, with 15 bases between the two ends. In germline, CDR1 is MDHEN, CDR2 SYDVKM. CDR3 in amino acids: CASSYLEFMDTGELFF. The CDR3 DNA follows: TGTGCCAGCAGTTACTTAGAGTTTATGGACACCGGGGAGCTGTTTTTT.

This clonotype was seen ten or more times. CDR3 in DNA: TGTGCCTGGGAGGGAGAAGGGGCTGAAGCTTTCTTT. It encodes CAWEGEGAEAFF. This chain joins TRBV30 and TRBJ1-1; a weak D match, TRBD1 (5 bases). Trimming took 5 bases from V and 6 from J, leaving 13 bases between them. The V gene's germline CDR1 is GTSNPN and CDR2 SVGIG (reference sequence). This CDR3 contains 12 residues.

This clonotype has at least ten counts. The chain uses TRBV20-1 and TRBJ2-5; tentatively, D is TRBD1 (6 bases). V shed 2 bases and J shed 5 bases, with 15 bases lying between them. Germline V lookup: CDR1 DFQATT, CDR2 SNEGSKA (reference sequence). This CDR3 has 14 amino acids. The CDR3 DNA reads TGCAGTGCTAGAACAGGGTTTCTCGGGGAGACCCAGTACTTC. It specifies CSARTGFLGETQYF.

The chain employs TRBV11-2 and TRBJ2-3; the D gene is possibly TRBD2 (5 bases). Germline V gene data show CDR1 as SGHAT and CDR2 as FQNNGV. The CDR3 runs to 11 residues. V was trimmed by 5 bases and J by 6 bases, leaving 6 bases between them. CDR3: CASSTGDTQYF. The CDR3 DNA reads TGTGCCAGCAGCACGGGGGATACGCAGTATTTT.

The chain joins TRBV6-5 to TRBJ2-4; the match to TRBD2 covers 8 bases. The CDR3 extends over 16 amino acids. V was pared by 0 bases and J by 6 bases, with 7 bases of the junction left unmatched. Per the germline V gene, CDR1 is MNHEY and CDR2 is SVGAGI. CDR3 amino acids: CASSYSRLANGNIQYF. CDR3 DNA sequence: TGTGCCAGCAGTTACTCGCGACTAGCGAACGGAAACATTCAGTACTTC.

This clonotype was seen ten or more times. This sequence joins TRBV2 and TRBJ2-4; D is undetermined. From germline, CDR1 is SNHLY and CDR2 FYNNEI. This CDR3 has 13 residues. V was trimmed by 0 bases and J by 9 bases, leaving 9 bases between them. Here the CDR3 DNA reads TGTGCCAGCAGTGAAGCAACGGTAGTCATTCAGTACTTC. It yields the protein CASSEATVVIQYF.

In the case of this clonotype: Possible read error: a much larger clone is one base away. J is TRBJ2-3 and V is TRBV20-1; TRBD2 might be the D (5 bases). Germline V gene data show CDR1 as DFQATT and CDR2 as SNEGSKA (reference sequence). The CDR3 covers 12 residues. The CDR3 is CSAQYSADMQYF. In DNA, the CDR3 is TGCAGTGCCCAGTATAGCGCAGATATGCAGTATTTT.

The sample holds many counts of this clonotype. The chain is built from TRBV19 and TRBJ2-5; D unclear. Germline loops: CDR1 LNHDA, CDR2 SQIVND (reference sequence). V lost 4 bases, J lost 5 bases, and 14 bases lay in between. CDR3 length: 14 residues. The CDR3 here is CASSTSQAEETQYF. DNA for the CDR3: TGTGCCAGTAGTACGTCCCAGGCGGAGGAGACCCAGTACTTC.